This T cell receptor beta chain originates from a study of identical twins. The CDR3 has 18 residues. The V gene's germline CDR1 is DFQATT and CDR2 SNEGSKA (reference sequence). V shed 1 base, J shed 3 bases, and the junction held 15 bases outside the gene matches. Notes on the study in general: Fewer insertions were carried by abundant cord blood beta clonotypes, but none was seen in memory repertoires.

TCRdb reanalysed the 5' RACE reads using MiXCR and keeps one entry per CDR3 protein. The sample lists 550,000 to 700,000 distinct CDR3 sequences; around 21% were seen once. This clonotype was recorded a few times. Antigen unknown. These same records also appear under a second study, on T cells expressing NK-cell markers. That investigation notes: The CD3+CD56-NKG2C+ fraction was also led by these clonotypes in several donors. Clones of NKG2C+ T cells that had expanded were of unclear HCMV specificity.

Specimen: PBMCs. This chain joins TRBV20-1 and TRBJ2-1; 7 bases are a match to TRBD1. The origin of this receptor is a woman between 18 and 29 years old in good health. The CDR3 nucleotides read TGCAGTGCTAGAGTTTCGACCACAGGGGTGCCCTTCTACAATGAGCAGTTCTTC. Encoded protein: CSARVSTTGVPFYNEQFF.